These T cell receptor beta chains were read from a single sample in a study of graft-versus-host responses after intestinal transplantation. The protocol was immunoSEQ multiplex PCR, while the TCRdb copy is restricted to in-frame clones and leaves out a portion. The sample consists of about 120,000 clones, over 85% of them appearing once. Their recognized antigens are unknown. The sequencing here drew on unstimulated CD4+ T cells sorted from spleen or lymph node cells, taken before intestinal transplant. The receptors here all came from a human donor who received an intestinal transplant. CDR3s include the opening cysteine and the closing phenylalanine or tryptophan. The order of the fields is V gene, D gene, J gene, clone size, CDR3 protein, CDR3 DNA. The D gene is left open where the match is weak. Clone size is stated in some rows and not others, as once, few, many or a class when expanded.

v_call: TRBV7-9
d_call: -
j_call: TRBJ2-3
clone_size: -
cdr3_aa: CASSPGLNALSSTDTQYF
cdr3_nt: TGTGCCAGCAGCCCGGGACTCAATGCACTATCTAGCACAGATACGCAGTATTTT

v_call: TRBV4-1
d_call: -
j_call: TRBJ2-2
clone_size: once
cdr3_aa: CASSQEEGGRANTGELFF
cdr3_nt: TGCGCCAGCAGCCAAGAAGAAGGCGGACGGGCGAACACCGGGGAGCTGTTTTTT

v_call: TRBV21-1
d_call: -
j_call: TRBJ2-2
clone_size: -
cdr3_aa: CASRGYTAFTGELFF
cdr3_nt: TGTGCCAGCAGGGGGTATACAGCGTTCACCGGGGAGCTGTTTTTT

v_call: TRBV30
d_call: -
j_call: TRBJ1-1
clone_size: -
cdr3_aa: CAWIPWGARGGLTEAFF
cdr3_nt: TGTGCCTGGATACCTTGGGGGGCTCGAGGGGGGTTGACTGAAGCTTTCTTT

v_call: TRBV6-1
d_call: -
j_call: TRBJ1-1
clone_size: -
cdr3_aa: CASSDMGLPFPNTEAFF
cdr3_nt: TGTGCCAGCAGTGATATGGGGCTTCCCTTCCCGAACACTGAAGCTTTCTTT

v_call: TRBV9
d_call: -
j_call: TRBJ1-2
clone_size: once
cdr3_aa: CASSVSGGDGYTF
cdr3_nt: TGTGCCAGCAGCGTTTCGGGGGGCGATGGCTACACCTTC

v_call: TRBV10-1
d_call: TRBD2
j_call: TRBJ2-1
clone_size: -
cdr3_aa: CASSLAGGDEQFF
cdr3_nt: TGCGCCAGCAGTTTAGCGGGAGGGGATGAGCAGTTCTTC

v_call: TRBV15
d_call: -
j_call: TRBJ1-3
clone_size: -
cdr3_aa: CATSGNRLPSGNTIYF
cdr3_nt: TGTGCCACCAGCGGGAACAGGTTACCCTCTGGAAACACCATATATTTT

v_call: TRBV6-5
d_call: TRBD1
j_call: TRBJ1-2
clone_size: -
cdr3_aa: CASSLTGVDGYTF
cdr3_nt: TGTGCCAGCAGTCTCACAGGGGTGGATGGCTACACCTTC

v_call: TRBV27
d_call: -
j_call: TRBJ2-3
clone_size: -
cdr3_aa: CASSFRLFTDTQYF
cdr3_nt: TGTGCCAGCAGTTTTCGACTATTCACAGATACGCAGTATTTT

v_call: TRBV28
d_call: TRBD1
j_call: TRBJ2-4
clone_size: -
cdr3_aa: CASSPQGQGVAKNIQYF
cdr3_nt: TGTGCCAGCAGTCCGCAGGGACAGGGGGTAGCCAAAAACATTCAGTACTTC

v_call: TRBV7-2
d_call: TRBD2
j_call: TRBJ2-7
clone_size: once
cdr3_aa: CASSLVLAKSYEQYF
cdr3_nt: TGTGCCAGCAGCTTAGTACTAGCGAAATCCTACGAGCAGTACTTC

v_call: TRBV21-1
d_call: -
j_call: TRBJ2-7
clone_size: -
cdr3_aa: CASSKEGVAFSYEQYF
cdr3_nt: TGTGCCAGCAGCAAAGAAGGAGTAGCGTTCTCCTACGAGCAGTACTTC

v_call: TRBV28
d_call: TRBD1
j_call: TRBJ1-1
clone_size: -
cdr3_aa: CASRTGQMNTEAFF
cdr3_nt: TGTGCCAGCAGGACGGGACAGATGAACACTGAAGCTTTCTTT

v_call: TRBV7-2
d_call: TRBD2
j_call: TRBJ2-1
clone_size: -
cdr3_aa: CASSLARLAGGPRNEQFF
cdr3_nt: TGTGCCAGCAGCTTAGCCCGTTTAGCGGGAGGGCCGAGAAATGAGCAGTTCTTC

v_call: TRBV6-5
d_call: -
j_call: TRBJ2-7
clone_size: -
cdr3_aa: CASSPRQGITYEQYF
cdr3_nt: TGTGCCAGCAGTCCCAGGCAGGGAATAACCTACGAGCAGTACTTC

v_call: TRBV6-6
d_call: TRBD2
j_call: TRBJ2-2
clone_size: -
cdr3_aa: CASSRSGGSTGELFF
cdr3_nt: TGTGCCAGCAGCCGTTCGGGAGGTTCCACCGGGGAGCTGTTTTTT

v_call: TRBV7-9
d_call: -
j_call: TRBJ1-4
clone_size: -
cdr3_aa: CASNPMAGVEKLFF
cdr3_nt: TGTGCCAGCAACCCTATGGCAGGGGTTGAAAAACTGTTTTTT

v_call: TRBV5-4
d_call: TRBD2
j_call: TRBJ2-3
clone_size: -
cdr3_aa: CASSLKPGLAGKDTQYF
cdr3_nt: TGTGCCAGCAGCCTTAAACCGGGACTAGCGGGAAAAGATACGCAGTATTTT

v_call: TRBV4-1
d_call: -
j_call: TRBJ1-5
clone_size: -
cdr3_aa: CASSQVGAEPQHF
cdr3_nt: TGCGCCAGCAGCCAAGTGGGCGCGGAGCCCCAGCATTTT

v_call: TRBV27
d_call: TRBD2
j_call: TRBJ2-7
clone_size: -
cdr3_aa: CASSLSGTSGRYEQYF
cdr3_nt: TGTGCCAGCAGTTTATCAGGGACTAGCGGGAGGTACGAGCAGTACTTC

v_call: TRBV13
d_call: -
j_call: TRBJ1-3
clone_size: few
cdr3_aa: CASSLRPGRGNTIYF
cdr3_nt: TGTGCCAGCAGCTTACGTCCAGGTCGGGGAAACACCATATATTTT

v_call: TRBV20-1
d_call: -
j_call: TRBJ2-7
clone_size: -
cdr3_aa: CSAPTGSEQYF
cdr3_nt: TGCAGTGCACCAACAGGGAGCGAGCAGTACTTC

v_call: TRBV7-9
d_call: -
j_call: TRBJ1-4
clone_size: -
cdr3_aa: CASSSGLGPNEKLFF
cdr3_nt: TGTGCCAGCAGCTCGGGCCTAGGACCTAATGAAAAACTGTTTTTT

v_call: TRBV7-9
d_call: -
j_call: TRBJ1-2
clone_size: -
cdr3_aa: CASSSGQIYGYTF
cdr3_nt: TGTGCCAGCAGTTCAGGACAGATCTATGGCTACACCTTC

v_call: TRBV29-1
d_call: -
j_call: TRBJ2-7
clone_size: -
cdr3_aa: CSVEDEGRGYEQYF
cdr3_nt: TGCAGCGTTGAAGATGAGGGTCGAGGCTACGAGCAGTACTTC

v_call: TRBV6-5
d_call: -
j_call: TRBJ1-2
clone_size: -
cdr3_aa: CASSEGVRQAGYTF
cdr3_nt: TGTGCCAGCAGTGAAGGGGTCCGACAGGCGGGGTACACCTTC

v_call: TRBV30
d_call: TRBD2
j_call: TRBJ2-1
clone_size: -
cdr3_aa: CAWNSGRAREQFF
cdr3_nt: TGTGCCTGGAATAGCGGGAGGGCCAGGGAGCAGTTCTTC

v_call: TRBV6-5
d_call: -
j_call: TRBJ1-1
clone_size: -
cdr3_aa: CASSYSGVLDTEAFF
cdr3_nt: TGTGCCAGCAGTTACTCCGGGGTTTTGGACACTGAAGCTTTCTTT

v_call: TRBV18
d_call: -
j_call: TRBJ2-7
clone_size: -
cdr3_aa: CASSPGTGTYEQYF
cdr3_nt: TGTGCCAGCTCACCCGGGACGGGGACCTACGAGCAGTACTTC

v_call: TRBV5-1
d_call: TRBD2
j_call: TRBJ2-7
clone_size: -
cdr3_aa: CASSFSVTSGGYEQYF
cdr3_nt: TGCGCCAGCAGCTTTTCCGTGACTAGCGGGGGCTACGAGCAGTACTTC

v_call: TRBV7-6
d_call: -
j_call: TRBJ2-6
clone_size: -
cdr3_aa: CASSSSPGTGANVLTF
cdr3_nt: TGTGCCAGCAGCTCTTCCCCTGGGACTGGGGCCAACGTCCTGACTTTC

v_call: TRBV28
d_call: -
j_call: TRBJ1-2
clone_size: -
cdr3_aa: CASSFRNYGYTF
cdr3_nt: TGTGCCAGCAGTTTCCGGAACTATGGCTACACCTTC

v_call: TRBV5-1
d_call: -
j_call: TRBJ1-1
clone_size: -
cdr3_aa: CASSLEAWNTEAFF
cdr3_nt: TGCGCCAGCAGCTTGGAAGCATGGAACACTGAAGCTTTCTTT

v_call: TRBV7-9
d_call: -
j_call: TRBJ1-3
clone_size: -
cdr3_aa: CASSLGRDLGNTIYF
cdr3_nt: TGTGCCAGCAGCTTAGGAAGGGACCTTGGAAACACCATATATTTT

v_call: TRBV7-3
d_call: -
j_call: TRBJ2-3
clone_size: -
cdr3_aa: CASSLGRTDTQYF
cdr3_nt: TGTGCCAGCAGCTTGGGTCGGACAGATACGCAGTATTTT

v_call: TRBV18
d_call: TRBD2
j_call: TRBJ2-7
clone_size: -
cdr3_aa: CASSPRASGSYEQYF
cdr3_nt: TGTGCCAGCTCACCACGTGCTAGCGGCTCCTACGAGCAGTACTTC

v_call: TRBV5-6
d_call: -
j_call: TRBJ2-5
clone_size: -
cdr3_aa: CASSLWNLETQYF
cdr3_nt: TGTGCCAGCAGCTTGTGGAACTTAGAGACCCAGTACTTC

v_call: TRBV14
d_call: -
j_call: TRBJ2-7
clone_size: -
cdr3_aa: CASSQWQGTYEQYF
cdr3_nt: TGTGCCAGCAGCCAATGGCAGGGGACCTACGAGCAGTACTTC

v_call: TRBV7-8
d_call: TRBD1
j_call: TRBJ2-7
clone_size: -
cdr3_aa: CASSLGGTGASYEQYF
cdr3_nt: TGTGCCAGCAGCTTAGGCGGGACAGGGGCGTCCTACGAGCAGTACTTC

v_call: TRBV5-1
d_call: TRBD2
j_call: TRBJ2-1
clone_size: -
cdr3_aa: CASSSQLSGRGEQFF
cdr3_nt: TGCGCCAGCAGCTCCCAGCTAAGCGGGAGGGGTGAGCAGTTCTTC

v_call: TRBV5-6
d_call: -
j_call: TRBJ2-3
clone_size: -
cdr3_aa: CASSLADTQYF
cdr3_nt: TGTGCCAGCAGCTTGGCAGATACGCAGTATTTT

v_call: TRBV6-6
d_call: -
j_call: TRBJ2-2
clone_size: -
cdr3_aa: CASSPQGTGELFF
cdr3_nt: TGTGCCAGCAGCCCGCAGGGTACCGGGGAGCTGTTTTTT

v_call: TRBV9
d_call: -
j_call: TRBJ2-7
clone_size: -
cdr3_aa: CASSVGRESGYEQYF
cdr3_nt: TGTGCCAGCAGCGTAGGTCGGGAGTCGGGATACGAGCAGTACTTC

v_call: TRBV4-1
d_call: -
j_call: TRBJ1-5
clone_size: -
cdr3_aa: CASSQDAPPRESWGQPQHF
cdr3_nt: TGCGCCAGCAGCCAAGATGCCCCCCCCAGGGAAAGTTGGGGTCAGCCCCAGCATTTT

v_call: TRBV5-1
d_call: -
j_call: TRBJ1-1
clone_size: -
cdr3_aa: CASSLSNEKNTEAFF
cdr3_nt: TGCGCCAGCAGCTTGAGTAACGAAAAGAACACTGAAGCTTTCTTT

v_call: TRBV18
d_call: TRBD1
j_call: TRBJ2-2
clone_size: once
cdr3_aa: CASSPSGQGTGELFF
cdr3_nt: TGTGCCAGCTCACCAAGCGGACAGGGGACCGGGGAGCTGTTTTTT

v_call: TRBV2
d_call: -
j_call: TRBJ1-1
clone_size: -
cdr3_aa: CASSPGARTEAFF
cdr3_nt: TGTGCCAGCAGTCCGGGGGCGCGAACTGAAGCTTTCTTT

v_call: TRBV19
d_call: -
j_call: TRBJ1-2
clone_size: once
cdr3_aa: CASSQARNYGYTF
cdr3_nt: TGTGCCAGTAGCCAGGCGCGTAACTATGGCTACACCTTC

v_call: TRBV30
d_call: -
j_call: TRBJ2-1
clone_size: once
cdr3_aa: CAWSVLSGYNEQFF
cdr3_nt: TGTGCCTGGAGTGTACTATCCGGTTACAATGAGCAGTTCTTC

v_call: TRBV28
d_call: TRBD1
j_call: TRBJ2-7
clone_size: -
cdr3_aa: CASSFGGQGAREQYF
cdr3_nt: TGTGCCAGCAGTTTTGGCGGACAGGGGGCGCGCGAGCAGTACTTC

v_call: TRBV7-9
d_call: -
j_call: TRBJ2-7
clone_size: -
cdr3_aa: CASSLVNRETEQYF
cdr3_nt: TGTGCCAGCAGCTTAGTAAACAGGGAGACGGAGCAGTACTTC